The 26 T cell receptor beta chains in this list originate from one sample, sequenced in a study of OX40 agonist ivuxolimab in advanced cancers. Clones were read by immunoSEQ multiplex PCR, and TCRdb kept only the in-frame ones, dropping some. The data contain more than 70,000 clones, approximately 86% of them singletons. This sample comprised CD4+ or CD8+ T cells sorted from blood, obtained in a trial of the OX40 agonist ivuxolimab. Source of these receptors: an adult with an advanced solid tumor such as melanoma, head and neck, liver or kidney cancer.

V is TRBV30 and J is TRBJ1-2; 8 bases agree with TRBD1. The V segment lost 2 bases and the J segment 6 bases; nucleotides outside the gene matches: 5. Germline V lookup: CDR1 GTSNPN, CDR2 SVGIG (reference sequence). The CDR3 spans 13 residues. DNA of the CDR3: TGTGCCTGGAGTCAGGGACAGGACGATGGCTACACCTTC. It translates to CAWSQGQDDGYTF.

The chain couples TRBV11-1 to TRBJ2-2; D ambiguous. V lost 6 bases and J 6 bases, leaving 14 bases between the germline ends. Germline CDR1 reads SGHAT; CDR2 reads FQDESV (reference sequence). The CDR3 totals 14 residues. The chain's CDR3 is CASRGDGRAGELFF. Here the CDR3 DNA reads TGTGCCAGCAGGGGCGACGGCCGGGCCGGGGAGCTGTTTTTT.

The V call is TRBV19, the J call TRBJ2-1; a possible D gene is TRBD1 (6 bases). The germline V and J ends were trimmed by 6 bases and 5 bases, with 14 bases remaining between them. Per germline, CDR1 LNHDA and CDR2 SQIVND (reference sequence). This CDR3 contains 14 residues. The CDR3 DNA follows: TGTGCCAGTAGCCGACAGGAAACTAACAATGAGCAGTTCTTC. Protein: CASSRQETNNEQFF.

The chain carries TRBV28 and TRBJ1-1; D is unresolved. The CDR3 extends over 13 amino acids. The V gene lost 6 bases and the J gene lost 2 bases, with 10 bases spanning the gap. Germline-derived CDR1 and CDR2 are MDHEN and SYDVKM. CDR3 bases: TGTGCCAGCAGCTCGGGAGCAAACACTGAAGCTTTCTTT. Its protein product is CASSSGANTEAFF. The variable domain in full, completed from reference TRBV28 and TRBJ1-1, reads DVKVTQSSRYLVKRTGEKVFLECVQDMDHENMFWYRQDPGLGLRLIYFSYDVKMKEKGDIPEGYSVSREKKERFSLILESASTNQTSMYLCASSSGANTEAFFGQGTRLTVV.

V usage is TRBV28 and J usage is TRBJ1-5; TRBD1 aligns across 10 bases. Trimming took 5 bases from V and 5 from J; bases not matched to a gene: 3. Germline lookup yields CDR1 MDHEN and CDR2 SYDVKM. The CDR3 runs to 14 residues. CDR3 DNA sequence: TGTGCCAGCAGTCTGACAGGGGGCCATCAGCCCCAGCATTTT. It specifies CASSLTGGHQPQHF.

V and J are TRBV7-8 and TRBJ1-1; 10 nucleotides agree with TRBD1. The CDR3 runs 18 residues. CDR1 SGHVS and CDR2 FQNEAQ come from the germline V gene. With 7 bases clipped from V and 3 bases from J, the junction kept 17 bases outside the gene matches. CDR3 protein: CASTKLGGWTGGDTEAFF. In DNA form, the CDR3 reads TGTGCCAGCACCAAACTAGGGGGGTGGACAGGGGGTGACACTGAAGCTTTCTTT.

V and J are TRBV27 and TRBJ1-2; 11 bases match TRBD1. V was clipped by 7 bases and J by 8 bases; unmatched bases: 27. Germline CDR1 is MNHEY and CDR2 is SMNVEV (reference sequence). The length of the CDR3 is 20 residues. The CDR3, as DNA: TGTGCCAGCACCTTCCTTCGCCCCCAAAACGGACAGGGGGCGATCTACGGCTACACCTTC. Translation gives CASTFLRPQNGQGAIYGYTF.

The rearrangement joins TRBV9 to TRBJ1-2, with D unresolved. Germline CDR1 SGDLS, CDR2 YYNGEE. There are 15 residues in the CDR3. With 0 bases removed from V and 5 bases from J, the gap between germline ends came to 14 bases. The CDR3 region has the DNA TGTGCCAGCAGCGTAGATCCGGCGAAGGGATATGGCTACACCTTC. It yields the protein CASSVDPAKGYGYTF.

V gene TRBV11-1 combines with J gene TRBJ1-2, with unresolved D. The V and J ends lost 1 base and 14 bases respectively, with 14 bases between them. CDR3 length equals 12 residues. Germline V gene lookup returns CDR1 SGHAT and CDR2 FQDESV (reference sequence). The CDR3 DNA reads TGTGCCAGCAGCTTAGATGGCCCTGGACTTACCTTC. Translated, it gives CASSLDGPGLTF.

This sequence joins TRBV5-1 and TRBJ1-3; weak D call: TRBD1 (5 bases). This CDR3 comprises 15 residues. V was pared by 3 bases and J by 1 base, with 11 bases between. Germline CDR1 reads SGHRS; CDR2 reads YFSETQ. CDR3 amino acids: CASSWGESSGNTIYF. CDR3 DNA sequence: TGCGCCAGCAGCTGGGGGGAATCGTCTGGAAACACCATATATTTT.

This chain joins TRBV30 and TRBJ2-7; D may match TRBD1 or TRBD2 (5 bases each). Germline CDR1 is GTSNPN and CDR2 is SVGIG (reference sequence). Between the trimmed V and J ends, which lost 5 bases and 1 base, there was a span of 12 bases. CDR3 length equals 13 residues. CDR3 nucleotides: TGTGCCTGGGAGGGACGGTGGTCCTACGAGCAGTACTTC. Its protein is CAWEGRWSYEQYF.

A note on this clone: The junction differs from germline at one of its ends, possibly a read error. The chain is built from TRBV7-7 and TRBJ2-5; either TRBD1 or TRBD2 may fit D (6 bases each). CDR1 and CDR2 (germline): SSHAT, FNYEAQ (reference sequence). The CDR3 consists of 15 residues. CDR3: CASSPVGGAGETQYF. CDR3 bases: TGTGCTAGCAGCCCCGTGGGGGGCGCGGGGGAGACCCAGTACTTC.

V is TRBV6-6 and J is TRBJ2-7; D is possibly TRBD1 (5 bases). This CDR3 is 12 amino acids long. Between the trimmed V and J ends, which lost 4 bases and 5 bases, there was a span of 9 bases. CDR1 is MNHNY, CDR2 SVGAGI, per germline (reference sequence). The CDR3 bases are TGTGCCAGCAGTTTGGAAGGGGACGAGCAGTACTTC. As protein: CASSLEGDEQYF.

This clone was recorded many times. This chain joins TRBV4-3 and TRBJ2-7; D might be TRBD1 or TRBD2, each matching 5 bases. This CDR3 comprises 16 residues. CDR1 and CDR2 (germline): LGHNA, YSLEER. V lost 0 bases and J lost 3, with 15 bases in between. CDR3: CASSQDLGVVGYEQYF. The DNA for the CDR3 is TGCGCCAGCAGCCAAGACCTGGGGGTGGTAGGCTACGAGCAGTACTTC.

This clone appeared once. The rearrangement links TRBV18 to TRBJ1-4; the D is unclear. Germline loops: CDR1 KGHSH, CDR2 LQKENI. Trimming removed 3 bases at V and 0 bases at J, with 8 bases between. The CDR3 consists of 15 residues. The CDR3 here is CASSPEHATNEKLFF. The CDR3 DNA reads TGTGCCAGCTCACCGGAGCATGCAACTAATGAAAAACTGTTTTTT.

This rearrangement joins TRBV5-1 to TRBJ1-1; 9 positions agree with TRBD1. Germline V CDR1 and CDR2: SGHRS, YFSETQ. The CDR3 runs to 15 residues. V lost 3 bases to trimming and J lost 10 bases; unmatched junction nucleotides: 13. CDR3 in DNA: TGCGCCAGCAGCTGGGAGGCTCCCGGGACAGGGCCAGCTTTCTTT. This codes for CASSWEAPGTGPAFF.

The rearrangement joins TRBV6-6 to TRBJ2-5, with D hard to call. Germline assignment: CDR1 MNHNY and CDR2 SVGAGI (reference sequence). This CDR3 has 11 amino acids. Trimming left V 10 bases short and J 5 bases short, with 11 bases between. The CDR3 sequence is CATTFRETQYF. The CDR3 coding sequence is TGTGCCACCACTTTTCGGGAGACCCAGTACTTC.

The V call is TRBV2, the J call TRBJ2-7; TRBD1 is a possible D gene (6 bases). Trimming pared 11 bases from V and 3 bases from J, leaving 17 bases between. In germline, CDR1 is SNHLY, CDR2 FYNNEI. This CDR3 region has 13 residues. The CDR3 DNA follows: TGTGCCGGTAGACAGGAGCTTGGCTACGAGCAGTACTTC. Translated, it gives CAGRQELGYEQYF. Using reference TRBV2 and TRBJ2-7 for the parts outside the CDR3, the full variable domain is EPEVTQTPSHQVTQMGQEVILRCVPISNHLYFYWYRQILGQKVEFLVSFYNNEISEKSEIFDDQFSVERPDGSNFTLKIRSTKLEDSAMYFCAGRQELGYEQYFGPGTRLTVT.

The chain is built from TRBV29-1 and TRBJ1-1; no definite D call. The CDR3 runs 12 residues. With 6 bases removed from V and 3 bases from J, the gap between germline ends came to 11 bases. The germline V gene has CDR1 SQVTM and CDR2 ANQGSEA. CDR3 nucleotide sequence: TGCAGCGTGTCAGATGGGGACACTGAAGCTTTCTTT. This codes for CSVSDGDTEAFF. The variable domain in full, with the rest retrieved from reference TRBV29-1 and TRBJ1-1, is SAVISQKPSRDICQRGTSLTIQCQVDSQVTMMFWYRQQPGQSLTLIATANQGSEATYESGFVIDKFPISRPNLTFSTLTVSNMSPEDSSIYLCSVSDGDTEAFFGQGTRLTVV.

The chain is built from TRBV21-1 and TRBJ2-3; the D call of TRBD2 is as the table states it, not checked on the DNA. TRBV21-1 is deemed a pseudogene. CDR3 length: 18 amino acids. The CDR3 DNA reads as TGTGCCAGCAGCAAAGGATTCGGGGGGGGCCCGGTCACAGATACGCAGTATTTT. Its protein product is CASSKGFGGGPVTDTQYF.

The rearrangement links TRBV19 to TRBJ1-2; the match to TRBD1 covers 10 bases. J gave up 8 bases and V 11 bases, and 17 bases lay outside the gene matches. This CDR3 is 15 amino acids long. Germline V CDR1 and CDR2: LNHDA, SQIVND (reference sequence). Here the CDR3 reads CAGTGNRQGADGYTF. The CDR3 coding sequence is TGTGCCGGTACCGGGAATCGACAGGGGGCCGACGGCTACACCTTC.

This chain uses TRBV5-4 with TRBJ1-2, with 7 bases that match TRBD1. CDR3 size: 15 residues. Germline V gene sequence: CDR1 SGHNT, CDR2 YYREEE (reference sequence). V shed 4 bases and J 4 bases; nucleotides not matched to a gene: 10. CDR3 DNA sequence: TGTGCCAGCAGCGCACCGACAGGGTTGGGCTATGGCTACACCTTC. Translated, it gives CASSAPTGLGYGYTF.

The chain recombines TRBV12-1 with TRBJ1-4. TRBV12-1 is marked as a pseudogene. CDR3 length equals 14 residues. CDR3 in DNA: TGTGCCAGCAGCTTTGGCGTCCCCAATGAAAAACTGTTTTTT. Its translation is CASSFGVPNEKLFF.

The genes are TRBV7-6 and TRBJ2-2; D tentatively reads TRBD1 or TRBD2 (5 bases each). The germline gives CDR1 SGHVS, CDR2 FNYEAQ. The ends were cut back, 3 bases at V and 8 bases at J, with 16 bases in the middle. The CDR3 runs 15 residues. The CDR3 DNA is TGTGCCAGCAGCTTCCCGGGACCGCCCGGGGGGGAGCTGTTTTTT. This gives the protein CASSFPGPPGGELFF. Full variable domain (remainder filled in from reference TRBV7-6 and TRBJ2-2): GAGVSQSPRYKVTKRGQDVALRCDPISGHVSLYWYRQALGQGPEFLTYFNYEAQQDKSGLPNDRFSAERPEGSISTLTIQRTEQRDSAMYRCASSFPGPPGGELFFGEGSRLTVL.

V usage is TRBV7-9 and J usage is TRBJ2-7, with D maybe TRBD2 (6 bases). Germline V CDR1 and CDR2: SEHNR, FQNEAQ (reference sequence). V dropped 5 bases and J dropped 3 bases, with 8 bases sitting between them. The CDR3 totals 12 residues. The CDR3 DNA is TGTGCCAGCAGCCCGGACTACTACGAGCAGTACTTC. Protein: CASSPDYYEQYF.

V is TRBV28 and J is TRBJ2-3, with 9 bases that match TRBD1. Germline lookup yields CDR1 MDHEN and CDR2 SYDVKM. V trimming: 6 bases; J trimming: 3 bases; junction bases outside the gene matches: 1. The CDR3 totals 13 residues. The CDR3 DNA is TGTGCCAGCAGACAGGGGGCTACAGATACGCAGTATTTT. It translates to CASRQGATDTQYF.